This record looks at one T cell receptor beta chain sequence and its context. Assay: immunoSEQ multiplex PCR; the TCRdb copy retains only in-frame clones and omits some. The sample carries 89,000 or so clones, 80% to 95% recorded once. The record originates from a study of T cell responses to AZD1222 COVID-19 vaccine. Looked up from germline, CDR1 is LNHDA and CDR2 is SQIVND (reference sequence). Germline trimming cut 5 bases from V and 3 bases from J; bases unmatched to any gene: 11. The CDR3 is 17 residues long. J is TRBJ2-7 and V is TRBV19; 12 positions match TRBD2. The sequences come from peripheral blood, collected 28 days after the second AZD1222 dose. This clonotype was sampled from an adult who received the AZD1222 COVID-19 vaccine. The CDR3 spells CASSGGGLAGSDYEQYF. Here the CDR3 DNA reads TGTGCCAGTAGTGGGGGAGGACTAGCGGGATCGGACTACGAGCAGTACTTC.